This T cell receptor (beta chain) was retrieved from a study of shared clonotypes between healthy human individuals. Study-wide results and limits: Generally, naive subsets came out with larger estimated richness than memory subsets. Among donors, sharing of clonotypes was expected to be affected by sequencing depth.

CDR1 and CDR2 (germline): WSHSY, SAAADI. V was pared by 7 bases and J by 0 bases, with 13 bases between. This CDR3 contains 14 residues. All donors were healthy HIV-negative adults lacking recent acute infections or vaccinations. Genomic DNA (from each subset) was split evenly across several immunoSEQ plates. Method: immunoSEQ multiplex PCR; TCRdb's copy keeps in-frame clones and lacks some. The sample yields roughly 520,000 clones, around 95% seen once. As regards this clone: Antigen: not known.

The chain joins TRBV10-2 to TRBJ2-7, with D possibly being TRBD1 or TRBD2 (5 bases each). This clonotype originated in a woman aged 25 to 39 in good health. The sequenced sample was naive CD4+ T cells sorted from blood. Subset in this sample: CD45RA+ positively selected. The chain's CDR3 is CASISADSSYEQYF. CDR3 in DNA: TGCGCCAGCATTAGCGCAGACAGCTCCTACGAGCAGTACTTC.